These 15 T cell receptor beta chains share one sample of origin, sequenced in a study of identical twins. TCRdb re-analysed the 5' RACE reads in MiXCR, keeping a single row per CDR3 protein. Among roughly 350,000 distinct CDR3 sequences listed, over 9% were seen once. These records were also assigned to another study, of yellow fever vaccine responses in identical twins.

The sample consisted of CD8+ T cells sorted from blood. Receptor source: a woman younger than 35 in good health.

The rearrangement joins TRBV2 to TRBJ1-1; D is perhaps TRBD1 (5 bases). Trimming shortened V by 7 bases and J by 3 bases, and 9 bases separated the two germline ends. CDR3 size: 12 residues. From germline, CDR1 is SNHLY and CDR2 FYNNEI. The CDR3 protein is CASTKGHTEAFF. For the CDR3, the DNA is TGTGCCAGCACGAAGGGGCACACTGAAGCTTTCTTT.

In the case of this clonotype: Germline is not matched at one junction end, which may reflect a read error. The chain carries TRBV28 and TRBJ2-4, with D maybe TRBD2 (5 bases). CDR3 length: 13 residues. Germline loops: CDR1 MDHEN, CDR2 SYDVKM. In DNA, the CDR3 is TGTGCCGCTCGGGGAATACAGATTGACATTAAGTACTTC. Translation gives CAARGIQIDIKYF.

The CDR3 here is CASSVGPITGELFF. In DNA, the CDR3 is TGTGCCAGCAGCGTAGGGCCCATCACCGGGGAGCTGTTTTTT. The chain has TRBV9 and TRBJ2-2; the D is unclear. Trimming took 0 bases from V and 4 from J, leaving 7 bases between them. This CDR3 comprises 14 residues. Germline V gives CDR1 SGDLS, CDR2 YYNGEE.

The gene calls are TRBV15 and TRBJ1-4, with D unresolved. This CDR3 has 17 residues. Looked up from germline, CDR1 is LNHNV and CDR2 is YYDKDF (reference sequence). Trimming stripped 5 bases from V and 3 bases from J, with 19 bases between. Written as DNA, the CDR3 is TGTGCCACCAGCGTGGGCCGGGTTCAATTGGCTAATGAAAAACTGTTTTTT. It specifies CATSVGRVQLANEKLFF.

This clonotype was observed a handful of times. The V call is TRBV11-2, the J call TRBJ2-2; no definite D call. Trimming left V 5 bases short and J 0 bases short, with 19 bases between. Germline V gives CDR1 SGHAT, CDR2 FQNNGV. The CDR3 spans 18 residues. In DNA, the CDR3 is TGTGCCAGCAGCGCAGAGCTTAGGGTTTACGCGAACACCGGGGAGCTGTTTTTT. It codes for CASSAELRVYANTGELFF.

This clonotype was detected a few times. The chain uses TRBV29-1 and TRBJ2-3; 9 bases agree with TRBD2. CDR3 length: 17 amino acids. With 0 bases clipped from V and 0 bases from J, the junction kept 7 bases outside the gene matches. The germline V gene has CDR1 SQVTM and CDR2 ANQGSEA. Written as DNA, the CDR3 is TGCAGCGTTGAAGATGGAACTAGCGGGTTTAGCACAGATACGCAGTATTTT. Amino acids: CSVEDGTSGFSTDTQYF.

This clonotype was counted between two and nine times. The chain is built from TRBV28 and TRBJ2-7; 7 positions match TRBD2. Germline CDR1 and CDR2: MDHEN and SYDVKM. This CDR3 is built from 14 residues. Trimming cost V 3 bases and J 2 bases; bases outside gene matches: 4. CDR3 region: CASSFQRGPYEQYF. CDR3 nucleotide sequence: TGTGCCAGCAGTTTTCAGCGGGGCCCCTACGAGCAGTACTTC.

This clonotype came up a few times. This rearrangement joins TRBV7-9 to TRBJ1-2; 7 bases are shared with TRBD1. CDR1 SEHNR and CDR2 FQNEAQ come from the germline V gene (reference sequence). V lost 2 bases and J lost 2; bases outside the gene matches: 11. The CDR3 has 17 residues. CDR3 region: CASSLLPGSTGNYGYTF. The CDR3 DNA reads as TGTGCCAGCAGCTTATTACCGGGATCGACAGGGAACTATGGCTACACCTTC. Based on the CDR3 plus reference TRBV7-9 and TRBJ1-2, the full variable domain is DTGVSQNPRHKITKRGQNVTFRCDPISEHNRLYWYRQTLGQGPEFLTYFQNEAQLEKSRLLSDRFSAERPKGSFSTLEIQRTEQGDSAMYLCASSLLPGSTGNYGYTFGSGTRLTVV.

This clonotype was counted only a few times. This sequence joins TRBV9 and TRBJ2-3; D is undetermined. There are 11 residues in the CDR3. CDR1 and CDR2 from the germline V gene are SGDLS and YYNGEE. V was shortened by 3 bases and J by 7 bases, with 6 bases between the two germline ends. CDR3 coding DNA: TGTGCCAGCAGCGCACCGAATACGCAGTATTTT. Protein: CASSAPNTQYF.

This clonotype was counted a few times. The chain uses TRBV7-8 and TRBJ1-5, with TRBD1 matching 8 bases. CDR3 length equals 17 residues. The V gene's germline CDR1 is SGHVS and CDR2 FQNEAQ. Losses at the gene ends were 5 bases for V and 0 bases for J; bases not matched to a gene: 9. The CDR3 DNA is TGTGCCAGCAGCCCCCGGACAGGGCGAGATAGCAATCAGCCCCAGCATTTT. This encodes CASSPRTGRDSNQPQHF.

CDR3 coding DNA: TGCAGTGCGGGGGTTAAGTACGAGCAGTACTTC. This encodes CSAGVKYEQYF. V is TRBV20-1 and J is TRBJ2-7; D might be TRBD1 or TRBD2, each matching 5 bases. The CDR3 totals 11 residues. Germline CDR1 and CDR2: DFQATT and SNEGSKA (reference sequence). The V end was cut by 6 bases, the J end by 4 bases, with 10 bases between.

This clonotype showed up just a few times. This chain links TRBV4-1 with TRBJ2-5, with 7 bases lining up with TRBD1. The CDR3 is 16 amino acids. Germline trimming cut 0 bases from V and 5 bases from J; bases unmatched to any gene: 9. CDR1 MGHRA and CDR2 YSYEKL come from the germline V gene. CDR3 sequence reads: CASSQESDRVGETQYF. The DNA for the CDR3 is TGCGCCAGCAGCCAAGAGTCCGACAGGGTGGGTGAGACCCAGTACTTC.

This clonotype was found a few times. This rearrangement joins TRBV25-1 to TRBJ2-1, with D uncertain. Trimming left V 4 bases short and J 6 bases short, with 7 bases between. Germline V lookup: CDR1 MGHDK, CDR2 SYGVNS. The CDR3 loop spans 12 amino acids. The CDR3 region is CASSGLSNEQFF. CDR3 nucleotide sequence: TGTGCCAGCAGTGGCCTTTCCAATGAGCAGTTCTTC.

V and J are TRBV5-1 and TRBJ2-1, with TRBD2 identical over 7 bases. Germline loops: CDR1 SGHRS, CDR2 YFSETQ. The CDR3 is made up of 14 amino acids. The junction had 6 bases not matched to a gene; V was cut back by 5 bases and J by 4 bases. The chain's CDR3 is CASSAGVRYNEQFF. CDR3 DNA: TGCGCCAGCAGTGCGGGAGTAAGGTACAATGAGCAGTTCTTC.

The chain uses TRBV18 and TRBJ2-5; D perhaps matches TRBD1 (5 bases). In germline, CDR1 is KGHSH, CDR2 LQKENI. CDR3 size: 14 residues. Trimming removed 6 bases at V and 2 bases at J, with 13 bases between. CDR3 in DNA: TGTGCCAGCTCTCCCGCGACAGATCAAGAGACCCAGTACTTC. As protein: CASSPATDQETQYF.